This passage covers 28 T cell receptor beta chains from one sample sequenced in a study of identical twins. In TCRdb, the 5' RACE reads were re-called with MiXCR into one record per CDR3 protein. The sample has under 250,000 distinct CDR3 sequences; over 8% are singletons. Sequenced input: memory (CD45RO+) T cells sorted from blood. Source of these receptors: a woman between 18 and 30 years old in good health.

This clonotype was found a few times. The chain employs TRBV11-1 and TRBJ2-3, with D possibly matching TRBD1 (6 bases). CDR1 is SGHAT and CDR2 is FQDESV in the germline V gene (reference sequence). V was pared by 5 bases and J by 1 base, with 22 bases between. This CDR3 region has 18 residues. CDR3: CASSLFRQGLGGTDTQYF. The DNA for the CDR3 is TGTGCCAGCAGCCTCTTTCGTCAGGGGCTGGGCGGCACAGATACGCAGTATTTT.

The chain combines TRBV6-1 with TRBJ1-2; 12 nucleotides match TRBD1. The CDR3 consists of 14 residues. The germline V gene encodes CDR1 MNHNS and CDR2 SASEGT. V shed 6 bases, J shed 6 bases, and the junction held 5 bases outside the gene matches. This CDR3 reads CASRGTGGEDGYTF. The CDR3 DNA reads TGTGCCAGCAGAGGGACAGGGGGCGAGGATGGCTACACCTTC.

On this clonotype itself: The junction differs from germline at one of its ends, possibly a read error. J is TRBJ2-2 and V is TRBV20-1; 8 bases are shared with TRBD2. CDR1 and CDR2 from the germline V gene are DFQATT and SNEGSKA (reference sequence). The CDR3 has 17 amino acids. The CDR3 spells CCATMAGGNWDTGELFF. The CDR3 nucleotides read TGCTGTGCCACGATGGCGGGGGGTAATTGGGACACCGGGGAGCTGTTTTTT.

The chain links TRBV5-1 to TRBJ2-2; the D gene is possibly TRBD1 (5 bases). Trimming removed 3 bases at V and 5 bases at J, with 11 bases between. CDR3 length equals 14 residues. CDR1 SGHRS and CDR2 YFSETQ come from the germline V gene. The CDR3: CASSWGGETGELFF. CDR3 coding DNA: TGCGCCAGCAGCTGGGGCGGAGAGACCGGGGAGCTGTTTTTT.

The rearrangement links TRBV12-3 or TRBV12-4 to TRBJ1-6, with 8 bases aligning to TRBD1. The CDR3 is made up of 14 amino acids. The V segment lost 6 bases and the J segment 4 bases; nucleotides outside the gene matches: 2. The CDR3 sequence: CASSGQGYNSPLHF. The DNA for the CDR3 is TGTGCCAGCAGCGGACAGGGTTATAATTCACCCCTCCACTTT.

V usage is TRBV4-1 and J usage is TRBJ2-5; 7 bases agree with TRBD2. The V gene end was trimmed by 4 bases and the J gene end by 5 bases; junction bases not matched to a gene: 7. Germline-derived CDR1 and CDR2 are MGHRA and YSYEKL. CDR3 length: 14 amino acids. In DNA, the CDR3 is TGCGCCAGCAGCCCGGGGGAGGGGAGGGAGACCCAGTACTTC. It is translated as CASSPGEGRETQYF.

The V call is TRBV20-1, the J call TRBJ1-2; TRBD1 matches at 7 bases. J lost 6 bases, V lost 1 base, and 2 bases had no gene match. There are 12 residues in the CDR3. Germline CDR1 DFQATT, CDR2 SNEGSKA (reference sequence). In DNA form, the CDR3 reads TGCAGTGCTAGAGTTACAGGGGATGGCTACACCTTC. This codes for CSARVTGDGYTF.

This clonotype appeared once. One end of the junction varies from germline; a read error may be responsible. The chain is built from TRBV5-6 and TRBJ2-3, with 9 bases that match TRBD2. The CDR3 runs 18 residues. CDR1 SGHDT and CDR2 YYEEEE come from the germline V gene. The CDR3: CAISPVHDSGSGTDTQYF. DNA of the CDR3: TGTGCCATCAGCCCCGTCCACGATAGCGGGAGTGGGACAGATACGCAGTATTTT.

The genes are TRBV13 and TRBJ1-1; 8 bases line up with TRBD1. With 8 bases clipped from V and 5 bases from J, the junction kept 4 bases outside the gene matches. This CDR3 region has 12 residues. Germline CDR1 reads PRHDT; CDR2 reads FYEKMQ (reference sequence). CDR3 in amino acids: CASGQGVTEAFF. DNA for the CDR3: TGTGCCAGCGGACAGGGTGTTACTGAAGCTTTCTTT.

This sequence joins TRBV5-8 and TRBJ2-1; D is uncertain. Germline assignment: CDR1 SGHTS and CDR2 YDEGEE. This CDR3 spans 13 amino acids. V lost 4 bases and J 5 bases, leaving 10 bases between the germline ends. The CDR3 spells CASSPRTHNEQFF. The CDR3 coding sequence is TGTGCCAGCAGCCCCAGAACGCACAATGAGCAGTTCTTC.

The V gene is TRBV12-3 or TRBV12-4, the J gene TRBJ2-3, with TRBD1 identical over 9 bases. This CDR3 contains 15 residues. The junction had 5 bases not matched to a gene; V was cut back by 4 bases and J by 3 bases. Written as DNA, the CDR3 is TGTGCCAGCAGTTCCCCCGGGACAGGGACAGATACGCAGTATTTT. Translation gives CASSSPGTGTDTQYF.

This clonotype turned up a few times. The chain is built from TRBV7-7 and TRBJ2-5; either TRBD1 or TRBD2 may supply D (5 bases each). CDR3 length equals 14 residues. Germline CDR1 is SSHAT and CDR2 is FNYEAQ (reference sequence). The germline V and J ends were trimmed by 2 bases and 2 bases, with 9 bases remaining between them. This chain's CDR3 is CASSLTRTQETQYF. The CDR3 DNA reads as TGTGCCAGCAGCTTAACTAGGACACAAGAGACCCAGTACTTC.

The chain has TRBV18 and TRBJ2-5, with a possible D match to TRBD2 (6 bases). Looked up from germline, CDR1 is KGHSH and CDR2 is LQKENI. The CDR3 consists of 16 residues. The V end was cut by 3 bases, the J end by 2 bases, with 16 bases between. In nucleotides, the CDR3 is TGTGCCAGCTCACCCCTGACTAATGCGGGGCAAGAGACCCAGTACTTC. Protein sequence: CASSPLTNAGQETQYF.

This clonotype was picked up a small number of times. The V and J genes are TRBV18 and TRBJ2-2; unclear D gene. The V gene's germline CDR1 is KGHSH and CDR2 LQKENI. This CDR3 is 16 amino acids long. Trimming cost V 2 bases and J 2 bases, with 12 bases left between them. The CDR3 loop is CASSPNLLENTGELFF. CDR3 in DNA: TGTGCCAGCTCACCAAACCTCTTAGAAAACACCGGGGAGCTGTTTTTT.

This chain links TRBV6-1 with TRBJ1-5; D remains ambiguous. V was pared by 4 bases and J by 3 bases, with 7 bases between. In germline, CDR1 is MNHNS, CDR2 SASEGT. The CDR3 covers 13 residues. CDR3 sequence reads: CASSGRDNQPQHF. In DNA, the CDR3 is TGTGCCAGCAGTGGGAGGGACAATCAGCCCCAGCATTTT.

This sequence joins TRBV6-2 or TRBV6-3 and TRBJ2-1, with D unresolved. Germline values: CDR1 MNHEY, CDR2 SVGEGT. The length of the CDR3 is 13 residues. The V end lost 11 bases, the J end lost 7 bases, and 18 bases lay between the germline ends. The CDR3 DNA is TGTGCCGGCTCCTCTGATCCCGGTAATGAGCAGTTCTTC. This sequence encodes CAGSSDPGNEQFF.

The V and J genes are TRBV11-1 and TRBJ1-6; D gene uncertain. The germline gives CDR1 SGHAT, CDR2 FQDESV (reference sequence). V was pared by 1 base and J by 8 bases, with 6 bases between. The CDR3 is made up of 13 amino acids. The CDR3 is CASSLDLDSPLHF. CDR3 nucleotide sequence: TGTGCCAGCAGCTTAGACCTCGATTCACCCCTCCACTTT.

This clonotype was seen only a few times. V gene TRBV5-1 combines with J gene TRBJ2-3; unclear D gene. Trimming removed 0 bases at V and 8 bases at J, with 10 bases between. The V gene's germline CDR1 is SGHRS and CDR2 YFSETQ. The CDR3 covers 13 residues. CDR3 coding DNA: TGCGCCAGCAGCTTGGAGACCTTTGGTACGCAGTATTTT. It codes for CASSLETFGTQYF.

V gene TRBV20-1 combines with J gene TRBJ2-3, with 10 bases fitting TRBD2. Germline CDR1 is DFQATT and CDR2 is SNEGSKA (reference sequence). Trimming at V came to 4 bases and at J to 3 bases, leaving 4 bases not matched to a gene. This CDR3 has 14 amino acids. The CDR3 DNA follows: TGCAGTGCTACTAGCGGGAGTATAACAGATACGCAGTATTTT. Its protein product is CSATSGSITDTQYF.

This clonotype came up many times. The chain combines TRBV6-2 or TRBV6-3 with TRBJ2-6, with 9 bases identical to TRBD1. Trimming removed 5 bases from V and 3 bases from J; junction bases left unmatched: 11. The CDR3 loop spans 18 amino acids. CDR1 and CDR2 from the germline V gene are MNHEY and SVGEGT. The CDR3 DNA sequence: TGTGCCAGCAGTACCCGCCGAGACAGGGGGTATGGGGCCAACGTCCTGACTTTC. This sequence encodes CASSTRRDRGYGANVLTF.

This clonotype came up many times. The chain couples TRBV7-6 to TRBJ2-2; D possibly corresponds to TRBD1 (6 bases). V shed 5 bases and J shed 0 bases, with 13 bases lying between them. The CDR3 contains 16 residues. CDR1 is SGHVS and CDR2 is FNYEAQ in the germline V gene. The CDR3 nucleotides are TGTGCCAGCAGCCGGCAGGGGCGAACGAACACCGGGGAGCTGTTTTTT. Protein: CASSRQGRTNTGELFF.

This clonotype has only a few counts. The chain couples TRBV11-2 to TRBJ2-7; 7 positions match TRBD1. CDR1 is SGHAT, CDR2 FQNNGV, per germline. The CDR3 contains 15 residues. The V segment lost 5 bases and the J segment 7 bases; nucleotides outside the gene matches: 14. Here the CDR3 DNA reads TGTGCCAGCAGCCCCTACCAGACAGGGTATTTAGAGCAGTACTTC. It encodes CASSPYQTGYLEQYF.

The J gene is TRBJ2-7, the V gene TRBV9; TRBD2 aligns across 8 bases. V was pared by 2 bases and J by 6 bases, with 10 bases of the junction left unmatched. CDR1 is SGDLS and CDR2 is YYNGEE in the germline V gene. The length of the CDR3 is 15 residues. CDR3 sequence reads: CASSVTGTSISEQYF. In DNA, the CDR3 is TGTGCCAGCAGCGTCACAGGGACTAGTATCTCCGAGCAGTACTTC.

The chain employs TRBV12-5 and TRBJ2-1; D remains unclear. Germline V gene data show CDR1 as LGHNT and CDR2 as FRNRAP. The CDR3 totals 12 residues. The germline V and J ends were trimmed by 3 bases and 7 bases, with 7 bases remaining between them. CDR3 bases: TGTGCTAGTGGTTTCCAACGGAATGAGCAGTTCTTC. This encodes CASGFQRNEQFF. Filled out from reference TRBV12-5 and TRBJ2-1, the complete variable domain reads DARVTQTPRHKVTEMGQEVTMRCQPILGHNTVFWYRQTMMQGLELLAYFRNRAPLDDSGMPKDRFSAEMPDATLATLKIQPSEPRDSAVYFCASGFQRNEQFFGPGTRLTVL.

V and J are TRBV6-5 and TRBJ2-7; D is perhaps TRBD1 or TRBD2 (5 bases each). The CDR3 totals 17 residues. V was trimmed by 0 bases and J by 8 bases, leaving 23 bases between them. Germline CDR1 reads MNHEY; CDR2 reads SVGAGI. The CDR3 DNA is TGTGCCAGCAGTTACTCCCGATCCGGGACGGGATTCTCCAAGCAGTACTTC. Translation: CASSYSRSGTGFSKQYF.

This clonotype came up many times. The CDR3 DNA reads as TGTGCCAGCAGCCAAGAAGGTGCGGCCTCGGGAATCTCACCCCTCCACTTT. This encodes CASSQEGAASGISPLHF. The rearrangement joins TRBV3-1 to TRBJ1-6, with D uncertain. Germline loops: CDR1 LGHDT, CDR2 YNNKEL (reference sequence). With 0 bases removed from V and 10 bases from J, the gap between germline ends came to 19 bases. The CDR3 runs 17 residues.

This clonotype was recorded many times. The V and J genes are TRBV7-3 and TRBJ2-3; D unclear. The CDR3 sequence is 13 residues long. Trimming took off 1 base at V and 4 bases at J, with 6 bases between the two ends. Germline CDR1 is SGHTA and CDR2 is FQGTGA. CDR3 bases: TGTGCCAGCAGCTTAAATTCCGCAGATACGCAGTATTTT. This gives the protein CASSLNSADTQYF. The full variable domain, with the rest looked up from reference TRBV7-3 and TRBJ2-3, is GAGVSQTPSNKVTEKGKYVELRCDPISGHTALYWYRQSLGQGPEFLIYFQGTGAADDSGLPNDRFFAVRPEGSVSTLKIQRTERGDSAVYLCASSLNSADTQYFGPGTRLTVL.

The chain couples TRBV27 to TRBJ2-7; 10 nucleotides line up with TRBD1. The germline V gene encodes CDR1 MNHEY and CDR2 SMNVEV (reference sequence). This CDR3 is 14 amino acids long. J gave up 1 base and V 6 bases, and 3 bases lay outside the gene matches. CDR3 coding DNA: TGTGCCAGCAGGGGACAGGGGAGATCCTACGAGCAGTACTTC. This encodes CASRGQGRSYEQYF.